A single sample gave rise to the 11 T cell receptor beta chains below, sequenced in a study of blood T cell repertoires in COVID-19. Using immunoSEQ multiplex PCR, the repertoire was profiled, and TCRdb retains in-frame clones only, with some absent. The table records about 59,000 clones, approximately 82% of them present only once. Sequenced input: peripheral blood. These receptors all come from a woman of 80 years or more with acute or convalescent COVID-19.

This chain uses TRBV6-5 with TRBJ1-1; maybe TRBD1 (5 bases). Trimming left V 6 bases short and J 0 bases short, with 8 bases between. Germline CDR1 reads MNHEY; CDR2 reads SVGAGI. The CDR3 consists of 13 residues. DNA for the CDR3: TGTGCCAGCAGCAGGGAAGTGAACACTGAAGCTTTCTTT. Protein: CASSREVNTEAFF.

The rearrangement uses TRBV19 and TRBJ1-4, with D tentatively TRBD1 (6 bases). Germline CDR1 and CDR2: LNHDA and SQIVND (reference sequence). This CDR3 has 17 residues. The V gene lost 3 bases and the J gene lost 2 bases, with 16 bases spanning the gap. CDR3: CASSMDGGRRTNEKLFF. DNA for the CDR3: TGTGCCAGTAGTATGGACGGGGGGCGCCGGACTAATGAAAAACTGTTTTTT.

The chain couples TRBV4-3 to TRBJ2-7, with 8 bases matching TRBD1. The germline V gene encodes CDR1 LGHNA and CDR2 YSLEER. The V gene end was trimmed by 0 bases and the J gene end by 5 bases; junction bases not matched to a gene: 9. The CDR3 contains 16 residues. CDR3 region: CASSQDRGTGINEQYF. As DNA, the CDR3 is TGCGCCAGCAGCCAAGATCGAGGGACAGGTATCAACGAGCAGTACTTC.

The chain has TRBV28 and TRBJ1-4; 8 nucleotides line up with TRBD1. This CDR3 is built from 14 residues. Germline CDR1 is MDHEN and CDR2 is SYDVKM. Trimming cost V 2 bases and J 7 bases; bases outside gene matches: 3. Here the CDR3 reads CASSLRTGFEKLFF. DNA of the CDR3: TGTGCCAGCAGTTTACGGACAGGGTTTGAAAAACTGTTTTTT.

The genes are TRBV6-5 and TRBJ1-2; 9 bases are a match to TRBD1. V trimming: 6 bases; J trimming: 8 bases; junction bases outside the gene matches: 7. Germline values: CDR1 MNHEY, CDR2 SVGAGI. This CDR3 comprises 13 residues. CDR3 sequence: CASRPGTGWGYTF. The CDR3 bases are TGTGCCAGCAGACCCGGGACAGGGTGGGGCTACACCTTC.

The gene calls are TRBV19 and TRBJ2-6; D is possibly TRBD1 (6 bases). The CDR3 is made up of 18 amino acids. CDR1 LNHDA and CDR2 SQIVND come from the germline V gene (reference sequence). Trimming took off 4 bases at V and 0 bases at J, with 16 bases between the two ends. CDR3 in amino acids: CASSTLQGSSSGANVLTF. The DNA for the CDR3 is TGTGCCAGTAGTACTTTACAGGGTTCAAGCTCTGGGGCCAACGTCCTGACTTTC.

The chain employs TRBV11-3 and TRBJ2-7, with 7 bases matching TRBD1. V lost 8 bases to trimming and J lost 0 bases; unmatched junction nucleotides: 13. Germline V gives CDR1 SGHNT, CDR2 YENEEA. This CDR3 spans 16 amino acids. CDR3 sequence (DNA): TGTGCCAGCGGGCCCTACCGGGACAGAAGCTCCTACGAGCAGTACTTC. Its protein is CASGPYRDRSSYEQYF.

The CDR3 region has the DNA TGTGCCAGTAGTATCCCCGGGGATCAGCCCCAGCATTTT. This encodes CASSIPGDQPQHF. The V and J genes are TRBV19 and TRBJ1-5; no firm D call. CDR1 is LNHDA, CDR2 SQIVND, per germline (reference sequence). Trimming cost V 3 bases and J 5 bases, with 8 bases left between them. This CDR3 is built from 13 residues.

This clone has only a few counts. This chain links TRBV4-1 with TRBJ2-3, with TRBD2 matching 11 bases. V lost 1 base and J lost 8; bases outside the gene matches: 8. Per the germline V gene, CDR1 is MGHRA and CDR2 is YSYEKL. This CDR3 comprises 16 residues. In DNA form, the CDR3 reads TGCGCCAGCAGCCAAGTTATCCTAGCGGGAGGAGGTACGCAGTATTTT. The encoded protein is CASSQVILAGGGTQYF.

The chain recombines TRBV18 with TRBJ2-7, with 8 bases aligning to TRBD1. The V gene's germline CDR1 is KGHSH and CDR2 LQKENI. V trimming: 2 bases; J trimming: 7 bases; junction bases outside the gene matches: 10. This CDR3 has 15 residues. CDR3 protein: CASSPDRQGSGEQYF. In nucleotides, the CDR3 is TGTGCCAGCTCACCAGATAGACAGGGGTCGGGGGAGCAGTACTTC.

CDR3 protein: CASTNQGFANTEAFF. CDR3 in DNA: TGTGCCAGCACCAATCAGGGGTTTGCGAACACTGAAGCTTTCTTT. This chain connects TRBV7-8 to TRBJ1-1; weak D call: TRBD1 (6 bases). The germline CDR1 and CDR2 sequences are SGHVS and FQNEAQ. The ends were cut back, 7 bases at V and 1 base at J, with 16 bases in the middle. The CDR3 contains 15 residues.